The 4 T cell receptor beta chains given below trace back to one sample, sequenced in a study of blood T cell repertoires in COVID-19. This table comes from immunoSEQ multiplex PCR, and its TCRdb copy is limited to in-frame clones, with some not included. The sample includes some 180,000 clones, roughly 82% seen only once; the top ten take approximately 13%. Material: peripheral blood. These receptor sequences come from a human donor in a cohort sampled during active COVID-19.

The genes are TRBV7-9 and TRBJ2-3; 7 bases agree with TRBD2. CDR3 length: 16 amino acids. Trimming took 3 bases from V and 2 from J; bases not matched to a gene: 8. Germline CDR1 and CDR2: SEHNR and FQNEAQ (reference sequence). The CDR3 spells CASSLGRRGDTDTQYF. The DNA for the CDR3 is TGTGCCAGCAGCTTGGGACGCCGGGGGGACACAGATACGCAGTATTTT.

The chain links TRBV9 to TRBJ2-5, with TRBD2 matching over 9 bases. CDR3 size: 15 residues. CDR1 SGDLS and CDR2 YYNGEE come from the germline V gene. The junction had 3 bases not matched to a gene; V was cut back by 2 bases and J by 1 base. CDR3: CASSVTSGTQETQYF. In nucleotides, the CDR3 is TGTGCCAGCAGCGTGACTAGCGGAACCCAAGAGACCCAGTACTTC.

V is TRBV5-1 and J is TRBJ1-6, with TRBD1 identical over 8 bases. The CDR3 loop spans 14 amino acids. Losses at the gene ends were 6 bases for V and 7 bases for J; bases not matched to a gene: 6. The germline gives CDR1 SGHRS, CDR2 YFSETQ. The CDR3 sequence: CASTWTGRNSPLHF. CDR3 nucleotide sequence: TGCGCCAGCACCTGGACAGGGCGGAATTCACCCCTCCACTTT.

The genes are TRBV18 and TRBJ2-2, with a weak D call TRBD2 (6 bases). The CDR3 has 14 residues. Trimming pared 6 bases from V and 2 bases from J, leaving 10 bases between. Germline V gives CDR1 KGHSH, CDR2 LQKENI. The CDR3 DNA is TGTGCCAGCTCCTCGGGACTTAACACCGGGGAGCTGTTTTTT. Translating gives CASSSGLNTGELFF.